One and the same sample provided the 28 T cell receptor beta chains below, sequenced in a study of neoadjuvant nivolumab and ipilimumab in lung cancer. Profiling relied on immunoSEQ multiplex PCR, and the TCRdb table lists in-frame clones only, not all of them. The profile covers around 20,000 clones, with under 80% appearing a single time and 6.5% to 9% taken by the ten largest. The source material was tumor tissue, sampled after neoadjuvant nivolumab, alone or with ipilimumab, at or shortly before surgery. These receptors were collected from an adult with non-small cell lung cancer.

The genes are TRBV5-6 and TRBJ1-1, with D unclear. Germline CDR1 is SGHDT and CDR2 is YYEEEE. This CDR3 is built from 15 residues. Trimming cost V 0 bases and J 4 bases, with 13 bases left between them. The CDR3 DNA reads TGTGCCAGCAGCTTGGACAGCGCACCCGTCACTGAAGCTTTCTTT. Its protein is CASSLDSAPVTEAFF.

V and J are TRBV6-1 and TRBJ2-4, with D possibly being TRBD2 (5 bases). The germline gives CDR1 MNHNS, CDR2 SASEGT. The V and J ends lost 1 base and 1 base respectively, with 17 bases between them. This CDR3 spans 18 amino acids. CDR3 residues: CASSEVASWASAKNIQYF. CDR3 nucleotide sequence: TGTGCCAGCAGTGAAGTGGCTTCCTGGGCTAGCGCCAAAAACATTCAGTACTTC.

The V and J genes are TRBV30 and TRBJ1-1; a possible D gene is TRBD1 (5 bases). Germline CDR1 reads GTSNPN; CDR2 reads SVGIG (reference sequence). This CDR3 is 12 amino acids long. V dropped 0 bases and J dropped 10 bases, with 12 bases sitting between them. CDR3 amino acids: CAWSVSWGRAFF. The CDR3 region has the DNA TGTGCCTGGAGTGTGAGCTGGGGGAGAGCTTTCTTT.

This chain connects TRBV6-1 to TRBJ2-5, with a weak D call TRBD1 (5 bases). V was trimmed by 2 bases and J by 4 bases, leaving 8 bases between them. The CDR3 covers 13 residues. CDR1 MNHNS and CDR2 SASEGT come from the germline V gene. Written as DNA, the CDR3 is TGTGCCAGCAGTGAACAGGGAAGAGAGACCCAGTACTTC. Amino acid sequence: CASSEQGRETQYF.

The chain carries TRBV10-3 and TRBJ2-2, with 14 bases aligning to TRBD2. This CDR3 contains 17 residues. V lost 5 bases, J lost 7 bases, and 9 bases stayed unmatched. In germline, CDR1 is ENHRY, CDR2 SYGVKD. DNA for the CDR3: TGTGCCATCAGTAACCCGGGACTAGCGGGAGCGGTCGGGGAGCTGTTTTTT. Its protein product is CAISNPGLAGAVGELFF.

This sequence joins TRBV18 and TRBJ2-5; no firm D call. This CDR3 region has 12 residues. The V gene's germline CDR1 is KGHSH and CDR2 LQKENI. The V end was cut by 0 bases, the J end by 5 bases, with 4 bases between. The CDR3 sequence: CASSPPGETQYF. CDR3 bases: TGTGCCAGCTCACCACCAGGGGAGACCCAGTACTTC.

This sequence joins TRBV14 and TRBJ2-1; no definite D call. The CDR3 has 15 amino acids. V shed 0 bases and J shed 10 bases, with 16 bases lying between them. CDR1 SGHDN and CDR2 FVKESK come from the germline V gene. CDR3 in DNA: TGTGCCAGCAGCCAAGATTCCCCCGTCATTGGAGAGCAGTTCTTC. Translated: CASSQDSPVIGEQFF.

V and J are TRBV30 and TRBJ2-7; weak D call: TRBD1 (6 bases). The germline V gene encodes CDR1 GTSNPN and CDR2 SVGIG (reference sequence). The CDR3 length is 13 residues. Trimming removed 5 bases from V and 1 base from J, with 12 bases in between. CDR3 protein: CAWDRDKSYEQYF. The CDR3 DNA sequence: TGTGCCTGGGACCGGGACAAGTCCTACGAGCAGTACTTC.

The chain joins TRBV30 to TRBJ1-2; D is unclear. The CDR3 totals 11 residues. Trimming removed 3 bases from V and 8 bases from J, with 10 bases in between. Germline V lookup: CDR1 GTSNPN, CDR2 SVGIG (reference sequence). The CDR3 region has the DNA TGTGCCTGGAGGGACGCTGAAGGCTACACCTTC. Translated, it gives CAWRDAEGYTF.

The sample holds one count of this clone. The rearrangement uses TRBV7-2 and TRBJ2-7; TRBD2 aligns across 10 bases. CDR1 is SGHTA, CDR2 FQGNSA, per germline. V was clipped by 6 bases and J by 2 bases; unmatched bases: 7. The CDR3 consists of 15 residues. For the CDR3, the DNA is TGTGCCAGCAGGTCGGCTAGCGGGAGCGCCTACGAGCAGTACTTC. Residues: CASRSASGSAYEQYF. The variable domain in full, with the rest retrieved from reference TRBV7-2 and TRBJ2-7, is GAGVSQSPSNKVTEKGKDVELRCDPISGHTALYWYRQSLGQGLEFLIYFQGNSAPDKSGLPSDRFSAERTGGSVSTLTIQRTQQEDSAVYLCASRSASGSAYEQYFGPGTRLTVT.

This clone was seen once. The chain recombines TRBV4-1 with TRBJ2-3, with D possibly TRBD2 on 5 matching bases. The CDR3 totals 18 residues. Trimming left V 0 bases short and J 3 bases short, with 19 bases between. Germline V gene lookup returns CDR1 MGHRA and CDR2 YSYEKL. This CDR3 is CASSQDPPRGSGTDTQYF. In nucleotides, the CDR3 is TGCGCCAGCAGCCAAGATCCCCCAAGAGGGAGTGGGACAGATACGCAGTATTTT.

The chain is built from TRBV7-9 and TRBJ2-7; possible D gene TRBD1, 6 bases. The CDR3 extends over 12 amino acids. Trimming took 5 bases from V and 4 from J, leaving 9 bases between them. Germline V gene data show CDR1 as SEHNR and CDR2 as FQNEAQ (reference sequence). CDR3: CASSQTGYEQYF. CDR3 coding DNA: TGTGCCAGCAGCCAAACAGGGTACGAGCAGTACTTC.

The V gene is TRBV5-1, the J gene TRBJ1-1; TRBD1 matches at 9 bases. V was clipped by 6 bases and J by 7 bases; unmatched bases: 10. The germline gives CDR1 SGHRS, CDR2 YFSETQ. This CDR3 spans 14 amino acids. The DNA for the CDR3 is TGCGCCAGCACCGCAGGGACAGGGAGCCTTGAAGCTTTCTTT. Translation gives CASTAGTGSLEAFF.

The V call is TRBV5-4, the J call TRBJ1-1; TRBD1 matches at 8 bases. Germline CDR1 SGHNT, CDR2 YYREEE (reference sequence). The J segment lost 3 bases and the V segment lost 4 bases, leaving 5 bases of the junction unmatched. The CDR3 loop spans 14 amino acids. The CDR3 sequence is CASSLETGDTEAFF. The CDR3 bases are TGTGCCAGCAGCCTGGAGACAGGGGACACTGAAGCTTTCTTT.

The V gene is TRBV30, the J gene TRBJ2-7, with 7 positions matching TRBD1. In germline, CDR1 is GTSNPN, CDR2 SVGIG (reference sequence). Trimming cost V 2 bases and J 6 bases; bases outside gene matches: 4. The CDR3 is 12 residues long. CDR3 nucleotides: TGTGCCTGGAGTAAGGGGGCAGGCGAGCAGTACTTC. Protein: CAWSKGAGEQYF.

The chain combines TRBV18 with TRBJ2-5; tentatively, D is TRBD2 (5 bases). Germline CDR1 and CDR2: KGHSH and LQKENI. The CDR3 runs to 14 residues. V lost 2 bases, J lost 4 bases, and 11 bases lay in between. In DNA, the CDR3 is TGTGCCAGCTCACCAAAAGGAGGCGGAGAGACCCAGTACTTC. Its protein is CASSPKGGGETQYF.

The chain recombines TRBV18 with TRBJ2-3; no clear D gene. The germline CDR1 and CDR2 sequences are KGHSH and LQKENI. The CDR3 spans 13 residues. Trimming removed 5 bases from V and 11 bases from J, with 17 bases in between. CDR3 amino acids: CASSANAGVRQYF. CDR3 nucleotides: TGTGCCAGCTCAGCCAACGCCGGCGTCCGGCAGTATTTT.

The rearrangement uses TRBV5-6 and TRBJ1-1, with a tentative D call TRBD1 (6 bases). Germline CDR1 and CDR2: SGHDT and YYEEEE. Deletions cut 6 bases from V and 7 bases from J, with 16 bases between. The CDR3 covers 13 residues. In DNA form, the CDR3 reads TGTGCCAGCACGGGCTGGGGGGCAGTTGAAGCTTTCTTT. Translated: CASTGWGAVEAFF. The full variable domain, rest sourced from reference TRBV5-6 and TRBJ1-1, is DAGVTQSPTHLIKTRGQQVTLRCSPKSGHDTVSWYQQALGQGPQFIFQYYEEEERQRGNFPDRFSGHQFPNYSSELNVNALLLGDSALYLCASTGWGAVEAFFGQGTRLTVV.

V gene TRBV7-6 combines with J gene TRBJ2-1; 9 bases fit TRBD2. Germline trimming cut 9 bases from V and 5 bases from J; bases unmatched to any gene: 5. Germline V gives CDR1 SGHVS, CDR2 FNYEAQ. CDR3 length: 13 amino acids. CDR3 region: CASLAGLNNEQFF. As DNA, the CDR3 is TGTGCCAGTCTAGCGGGATTAAACAATGAGCAGTTCTTC.

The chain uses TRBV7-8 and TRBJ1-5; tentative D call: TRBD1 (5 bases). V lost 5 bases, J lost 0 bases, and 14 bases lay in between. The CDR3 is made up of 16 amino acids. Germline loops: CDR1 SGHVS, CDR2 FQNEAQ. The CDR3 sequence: CASSPQTANSNQPQHF. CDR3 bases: TGTGCCAGCAGCCCGCAGACAGCTAATAGCAATCAGCCCCAGCATTTT.

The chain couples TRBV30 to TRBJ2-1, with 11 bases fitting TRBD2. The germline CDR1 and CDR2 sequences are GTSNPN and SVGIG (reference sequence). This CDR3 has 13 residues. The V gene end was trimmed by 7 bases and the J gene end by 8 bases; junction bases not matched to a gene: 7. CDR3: CALTSGSVHEQFF. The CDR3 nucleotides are TGTGCCTTAACTAGCGGGAGTGTCCATGAGCAGTTCTTC.

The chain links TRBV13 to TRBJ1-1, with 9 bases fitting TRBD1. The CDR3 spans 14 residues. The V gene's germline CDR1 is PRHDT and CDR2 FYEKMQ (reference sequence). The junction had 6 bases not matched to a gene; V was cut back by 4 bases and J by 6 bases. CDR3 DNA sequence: TGTGCCAGCAGCTCACGACAGGGGGTGGCTGAAGCTTTCTTT. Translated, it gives CASSSRQGVAEAFF.

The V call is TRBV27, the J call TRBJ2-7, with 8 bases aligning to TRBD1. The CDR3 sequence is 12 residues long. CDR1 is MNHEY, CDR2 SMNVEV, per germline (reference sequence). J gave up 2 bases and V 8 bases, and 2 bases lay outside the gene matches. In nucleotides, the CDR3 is TGTGCCAGCGGCAGGGGGCCCTACGAGCAGTACTTC. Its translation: CASGRGPYEQYF.

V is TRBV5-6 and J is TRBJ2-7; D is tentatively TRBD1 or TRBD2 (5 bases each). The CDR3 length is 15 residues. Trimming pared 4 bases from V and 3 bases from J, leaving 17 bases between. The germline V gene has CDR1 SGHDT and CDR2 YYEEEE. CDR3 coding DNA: TGTGCCAGCAGCAAGGTTGGGGGAACGGGCTACGAGCAGTACTTC. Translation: CASSKVGGTGYEQYF.

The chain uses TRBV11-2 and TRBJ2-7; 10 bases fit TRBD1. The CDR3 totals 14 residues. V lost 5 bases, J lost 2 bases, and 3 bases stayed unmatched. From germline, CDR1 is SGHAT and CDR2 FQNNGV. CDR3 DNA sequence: TGTGCCAGCAGCCGAGGACAGGGGGCCTACGAGCAGTACTTC. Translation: CASSRGQGAYEQYF.

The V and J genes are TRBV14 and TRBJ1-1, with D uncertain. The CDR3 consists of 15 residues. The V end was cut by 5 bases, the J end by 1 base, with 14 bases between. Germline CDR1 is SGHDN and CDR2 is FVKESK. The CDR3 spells CASSAQINENTEAFF. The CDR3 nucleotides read TGTGCCAGCAGCGCCCAGATAAACGAGAACACTGAAGCTTTCTTT.

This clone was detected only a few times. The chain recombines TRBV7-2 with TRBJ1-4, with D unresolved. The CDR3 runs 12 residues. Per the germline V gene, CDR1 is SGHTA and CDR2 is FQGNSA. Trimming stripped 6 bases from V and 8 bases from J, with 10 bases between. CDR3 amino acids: CASRSFGEKLFF. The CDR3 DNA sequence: TGTGCCAGCAGATCTTTCGGGGAAAAACTGTTTTTT.

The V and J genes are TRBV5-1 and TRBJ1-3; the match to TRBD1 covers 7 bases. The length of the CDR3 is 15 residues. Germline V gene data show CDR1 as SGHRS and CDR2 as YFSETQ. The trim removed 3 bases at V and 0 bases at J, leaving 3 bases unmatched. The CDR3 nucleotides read TGCGCCAGCAGCTGGGGACAGAGCTCTGGAAACACCATATATTTT. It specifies CASSWGQSSGNTIYF. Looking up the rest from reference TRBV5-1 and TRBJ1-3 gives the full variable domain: KAGVTQTPRYLIKTRGQQVTLSCSPISGHRSVSWYQQTPGQGLQFLFEYFSETQRNKGNFPGRFSGRQFSNSRSEMNVSTLELGDSALYLCASSWGQSSGNTIYFGEGSWLTVV.